This TCR beta chain was retrieved from a study of blood T cells in healthy people across ages. This clonotype was counted only a few times. It was with a sample-barcoded 5' primer and a J-beta primer mix that a second PCR of roughly 6 to 11 cycles was run. Every individual sample yielded 2.5 million or more paired-end reads (each containing CDR3). TCRdb processed the 5' RACE reads anew with MiXCR; each CDR3 protein has one entry. The sample has about 1,500,000 distinct CDR3 sequences, around two fifths seen once. J was trimmed by 4 bases and V by 0 bases; bases with no gene match: 3. This CDR3 has 15 residues. Germline values: CDR1 MGHRA, CDR2 YSYEKL. Drawing of peripheral blood yielded about 10 milliliters from each donor. The authors isolated at least 6.5 million PBMCs per sample. Total RNA extraction produced at least 5.5 micrograms (per sample) for the study.

The chain joins TRBV4-1 to TRBJ2-3, with 8 nucleotides matching TRBD1. Sequencing was carried out using blood. The clonotype was recovered from a woman under 30 in good health. For the CDR3, the DNA is TGCGCCAGCAGCCAAGAGGACAGGGAGGCAGATACGCAGTATTTT. Its translation is CASSQEDREADTQYF.